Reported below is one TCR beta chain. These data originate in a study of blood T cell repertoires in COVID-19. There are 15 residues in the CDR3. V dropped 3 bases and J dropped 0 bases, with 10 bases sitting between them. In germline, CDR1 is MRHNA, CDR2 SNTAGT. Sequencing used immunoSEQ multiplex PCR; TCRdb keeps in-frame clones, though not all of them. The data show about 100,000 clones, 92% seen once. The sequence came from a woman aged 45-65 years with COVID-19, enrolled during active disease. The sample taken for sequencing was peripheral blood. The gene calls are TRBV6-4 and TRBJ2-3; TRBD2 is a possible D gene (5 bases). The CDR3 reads CASSERASSTDTQYF. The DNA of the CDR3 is TGTGCCAGCAGTGAGAGGGCTTCTAGCACAGATACGCAGTATTTT.